This T cell receptor beta chain was sequenced for a study of identical twins (dated by TCRdb to the mid-2010s). With regard to the full study: TCR alpha and beta repertoires from monozygotic twins, unrelated adults of various ages and cord blood were deep-sequenced to test whether fetal clonotypes persist. To rule out contamination, replicate twin experiments were performed at different times with different library preparation protocols. Here is what the overall study found, with its caveats: Abundant cord blood beta clonotypes carried fewer insertions; young adult naive repertoires showed a weaker similar trend, while memory repertoires showed none. Out-of-frame TCR alpha sequences shared between twins showed an excess of low generation-probability sequences compared with coincidental sharing between unrelated individuals. In monozygotic twins, out-of-frame TCR alpha sharing was systematically underestimated by recombination models, although the models agreed with sharing between unrelated individuals. Zero-insertion analyses could be partly confounded by invariant T cells such as MAIT and iNKT, although diverse VJ usage argued against such confounding for most clonotypes. A weaker excess of twin sharing was found in beta out-of-frame sequences because the signal-to-noise ratio was lowered by fewer shared sequences. Because the same donors could not be followed over many years, conclusions were based on cross-sectional statistical analysis.

From the germline V gene (reference sequence), CDR1 is DFQATT and CDR2 is SNEGSKA. Deletion took 7 bases off V and 1 base off J, with a span of 10 bases between the germline ends. From its cysteine to its phenylalanine, the CDR3 spans 13 amino acids. Only the CDR3 region is kept as DNA, spanning 39 bases read in frame from base 1. Library construction relied on 5' RACE. For sequencing, an Illumina HiSeq 2000 was employed. A universal primer binding site was introduced by template switching, and a unique molecular identifier was present in the final cDNA, enabling accurate counting of TCR cDNA molecules. Specific primers in the conserved constant-segment region were used to synthesize first-strand cDNA for the TCR alpha and beta chains. To control for contamination, every cDNA library was double barcoded, receiving both a SMART-Mk sample barcode and Illumina barcodes. TruSeq adapter sequences, together with Illumina sample barcodes, were added in two successive PCR steps. The TCR alpha and beta cDNA libraries were sequenced on the Illumina HiSeq platform using custom primers. From the authors' description of their analysis: Unique molecular identifiers were extracted from raw reads with MiGEC, and CDR3 positions were determined with MiXCR. For each individual, recombination models were inferred using an EM algorithm with the repgenHMM and IGoR tools. Shared clonotypes were analyzed with the tcR package in R, and sharing was normalized by the product of cloneset sizes. To study raw recombination without the effects of thymic and clonal selection, out-of-frame nonproductive sequences were analyzed. Using fastp trimming at Q25 and MiXCR clonotype assembly, TCRdb reanalyzed the public sequencing data and kept in-frame beta chains. Every entry covers one CDR3 protein and lists the most common genes and DNA from its rows. The V and J calls shown here were made by TCRdb, not taken from the authors' results. Counted in this sample were some 630,000 distinct CDR3 sequences; roughly 7.1% of them appeared once. Together, the top ten hold roughly 1.6% of the sample.

This clonotype was observed a handful of times. The antigen this receptor binds is unknown. No much larger clone is present one base from it, and per-base qualities are unavailable. Every donor in the study was a healthy Caucasian. Three pairs of female monozygotic twins, all aged roughly 18 to 29 years, made up the twin cohort. RNA for TCR libraries was isolated from peripheral blood mononuclear cells. A further study also used this sample, focusing on yellow fever vaccine responses in identical twins. The second investigation adds: The T cell response to vaccination in identical twins was reported by the authors to appear partly convergent and partly personalized. In identical twins, the study followed T cell clones that responded to the vaccine with precision.

The TCR sequence derives from a woman aged 18-29 years in good health. Recombination connected TRBV20-1 to TRBJ2-2; the D gene is not confidently resolved. The sample consisted of PBMCs. The CDR3 is CSGVRGNTGELFF. The sequenced DNA is TGCAGTGGGGTTCGCGGGAACACCGGGGAGCTGTTTTTT.